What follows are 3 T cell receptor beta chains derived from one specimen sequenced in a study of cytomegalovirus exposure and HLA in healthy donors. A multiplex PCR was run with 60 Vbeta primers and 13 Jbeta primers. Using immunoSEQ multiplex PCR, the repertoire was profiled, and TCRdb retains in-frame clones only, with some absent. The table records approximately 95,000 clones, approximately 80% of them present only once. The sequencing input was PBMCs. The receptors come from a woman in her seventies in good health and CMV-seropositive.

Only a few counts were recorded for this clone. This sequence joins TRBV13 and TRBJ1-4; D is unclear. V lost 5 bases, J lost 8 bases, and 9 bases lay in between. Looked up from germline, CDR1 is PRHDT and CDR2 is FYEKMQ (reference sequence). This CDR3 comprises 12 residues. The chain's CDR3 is CASSPPGEKLFF. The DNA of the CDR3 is TGTGCCAGCAGCCCCCCGGGGGAAAAACTGTTTTTT.

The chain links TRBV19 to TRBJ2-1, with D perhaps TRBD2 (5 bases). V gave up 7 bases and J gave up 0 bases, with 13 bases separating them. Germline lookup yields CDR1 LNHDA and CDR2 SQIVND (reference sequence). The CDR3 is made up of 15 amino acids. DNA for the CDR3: TGTGCCAGTAACGCCGAGGGAAGCTCCTACAATGAGCAGTTCTTC. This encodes CASNAEGSSYNEQFF.

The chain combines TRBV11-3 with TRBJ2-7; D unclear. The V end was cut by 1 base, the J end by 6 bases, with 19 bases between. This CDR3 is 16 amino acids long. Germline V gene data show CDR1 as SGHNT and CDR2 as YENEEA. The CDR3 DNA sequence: TGTGCCAGCAGCTTAGCCCCCGGTCCGGGTGAGACCGAGCAGTACTTC. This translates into CASSLAPGPGETEQYF.